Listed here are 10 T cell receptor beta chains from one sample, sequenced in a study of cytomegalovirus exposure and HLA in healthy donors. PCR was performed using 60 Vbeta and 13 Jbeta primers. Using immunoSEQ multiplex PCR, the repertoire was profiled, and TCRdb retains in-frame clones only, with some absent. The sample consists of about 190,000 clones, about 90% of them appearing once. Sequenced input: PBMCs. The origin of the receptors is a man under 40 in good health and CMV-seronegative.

CDR3 amino acids: CASSLGGVDTGELFF. Written as DNA, the CDR3 is TGTGCCAGCAGCTTAGGCGGGGTCGACACCGGGGAGCTGTTTTTT. The chain recombines TRBV7-2 with TRBJ2-2; a weak D match, TRBD2 (6 bases). Trimming cost V 1 base and J 3 bases, with 9 bases left between them. This CDR3 is 15 amino acids long. CDR1 is SGHTA and CDR2 is FQGNSA in the germline V gene.

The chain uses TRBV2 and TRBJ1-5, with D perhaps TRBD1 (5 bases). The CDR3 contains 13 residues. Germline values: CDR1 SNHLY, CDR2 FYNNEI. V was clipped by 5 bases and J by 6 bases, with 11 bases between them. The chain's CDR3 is CASSSYRTQPQHF. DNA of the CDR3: TGTGCCAGCAGTTCGTACAGGACTCAGCCCCAGCATTTT.

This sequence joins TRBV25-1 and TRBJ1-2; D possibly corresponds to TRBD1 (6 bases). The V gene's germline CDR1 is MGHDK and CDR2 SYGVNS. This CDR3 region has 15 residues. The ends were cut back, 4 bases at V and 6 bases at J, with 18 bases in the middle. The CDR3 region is CASSVDWDKRDGYTF. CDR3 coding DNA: TGTGCCAGCAGTGTGGATTGGGACAAACGAGATGGCTACACCTTC.

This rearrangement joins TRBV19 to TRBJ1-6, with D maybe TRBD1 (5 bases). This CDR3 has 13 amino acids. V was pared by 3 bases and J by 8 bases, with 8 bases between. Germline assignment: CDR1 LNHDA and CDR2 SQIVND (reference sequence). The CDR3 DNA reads TGTGCCAGTAGTATTGGCAGGGATTCACCCCTCCACTTT. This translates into CASSIGRDSPLHF.

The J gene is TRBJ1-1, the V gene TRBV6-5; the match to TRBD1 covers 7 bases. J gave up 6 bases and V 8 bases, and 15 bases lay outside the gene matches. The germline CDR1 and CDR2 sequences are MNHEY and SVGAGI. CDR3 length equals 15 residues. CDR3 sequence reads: CASGRGQRVNAEAFF. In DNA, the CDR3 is TGTGCCAGCGGTAGGGGGCAGAGGGTTAACGCTGAAGCTTTCTTT.

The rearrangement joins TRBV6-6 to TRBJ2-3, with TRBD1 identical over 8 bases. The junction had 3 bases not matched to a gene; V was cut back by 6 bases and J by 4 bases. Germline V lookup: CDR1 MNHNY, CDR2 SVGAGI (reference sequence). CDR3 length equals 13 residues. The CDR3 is CASRIQGADTQYF. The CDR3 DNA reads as TGTGCCAGCAGGATACAGGGGGCAGATACGCAGTATTTT.

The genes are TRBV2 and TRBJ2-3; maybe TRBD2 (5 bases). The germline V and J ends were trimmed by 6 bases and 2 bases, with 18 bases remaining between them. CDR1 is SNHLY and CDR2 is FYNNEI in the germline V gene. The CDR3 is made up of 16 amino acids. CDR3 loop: CASRGGRPGHTDTQYF. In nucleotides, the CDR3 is TGTGCCAGCAGAGGCGGGCGGCCCGGGCACACAGATACGCAGTATTTT.

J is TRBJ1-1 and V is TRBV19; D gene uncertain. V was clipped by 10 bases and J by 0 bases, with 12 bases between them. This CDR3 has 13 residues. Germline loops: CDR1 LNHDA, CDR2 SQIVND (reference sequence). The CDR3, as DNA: TGTGCCACCGCACAGAGCTTGAACACTGAAGCTTTCTTT. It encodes CATAQSLNTEAFF.

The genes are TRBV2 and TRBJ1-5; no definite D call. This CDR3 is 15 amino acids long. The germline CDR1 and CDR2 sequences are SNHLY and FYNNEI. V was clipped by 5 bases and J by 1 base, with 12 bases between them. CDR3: CASSNGRRSNQPQHF. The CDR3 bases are TGTGCCAGCAGTAACGGACGGAGGAGCAATCAGCCCCAGCATTTT.

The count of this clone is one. CDR3 region: CASSFIGGGQNTEAFF. CDR3 in DNA: TGTGCCAGCAGCTTTATAGGGGGGGGACAGAACACTGAAGCTTTCTTT. The gene calls are TRBV11-2 and TRBJ1-1, with D possibly TRBD1 on 6 matching bases. The germline V and J ends were trimmed by 3 bases and 1 base, with 15 bases remaining between them. This CDR3 has 16 amino acids. Germline V gives CDR1 SGHAT, CDR2 FQNNGV.